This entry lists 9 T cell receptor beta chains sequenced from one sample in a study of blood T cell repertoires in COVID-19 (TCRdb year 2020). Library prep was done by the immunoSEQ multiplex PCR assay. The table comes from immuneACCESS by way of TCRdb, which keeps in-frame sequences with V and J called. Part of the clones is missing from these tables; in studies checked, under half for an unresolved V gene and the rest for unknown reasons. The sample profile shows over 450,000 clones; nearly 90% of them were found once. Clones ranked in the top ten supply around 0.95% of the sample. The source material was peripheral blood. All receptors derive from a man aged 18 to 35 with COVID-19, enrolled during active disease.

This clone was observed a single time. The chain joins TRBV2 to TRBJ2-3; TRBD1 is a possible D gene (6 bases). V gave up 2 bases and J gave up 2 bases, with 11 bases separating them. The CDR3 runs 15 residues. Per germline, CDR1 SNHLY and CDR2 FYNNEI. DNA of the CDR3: TGTGCCAGCAGTGAACGGACAGCCTTCACAGATACGCAGTATTTT. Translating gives CASSERTAFTDTQYF.

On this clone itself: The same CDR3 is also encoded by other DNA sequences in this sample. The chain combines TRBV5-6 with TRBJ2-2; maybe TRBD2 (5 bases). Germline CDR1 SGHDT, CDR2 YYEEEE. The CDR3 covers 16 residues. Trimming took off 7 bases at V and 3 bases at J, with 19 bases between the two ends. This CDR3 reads CASHGNSRIDTGELFF. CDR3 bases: TGTGCCAGCCACGGGAACTCTCGAATAGACACCGGGGAGCTGTTTTTT.

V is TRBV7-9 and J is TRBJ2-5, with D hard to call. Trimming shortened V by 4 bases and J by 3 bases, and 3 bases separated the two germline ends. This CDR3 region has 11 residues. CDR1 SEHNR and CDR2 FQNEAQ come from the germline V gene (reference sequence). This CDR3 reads CASSYKETQYF. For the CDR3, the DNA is TGTGCCAGCAGCTACAAAGAGACCCAGTACTTC. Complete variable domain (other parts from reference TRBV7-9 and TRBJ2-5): DTGVSQNPRHKITKRGQNVTFRCDPISEHNRLYWYRQTLGQGPEFLTYFQNEAQLEKSRLLSDRFSAERPKGSFSTLEIQRTEQGDSAMYLCASSYKETQYFGPGTRLLVL.

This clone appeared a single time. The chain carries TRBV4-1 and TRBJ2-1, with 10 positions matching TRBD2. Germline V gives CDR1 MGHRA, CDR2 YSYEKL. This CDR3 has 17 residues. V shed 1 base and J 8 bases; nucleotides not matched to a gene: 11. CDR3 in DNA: TGCGCCAGCAGCCAAGCGTTGTCGGCTAGCGGGAGACATGAGCAGTTCTTC. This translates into CASSQALSASGRHEQFF.

The CDR3 spells CASSDEGGNQPQHF. CDR3 coding DNA: TGTGCCAGCAGTGACGAGGGGGGCAATCAGCCCCAGCATTTT. The rearrangement uses TRBV6-4 and TRBJ1-5, with D perhaps TRBD1 (6 bases). Trimming stripped 2 bases from V and 2 bases from J, with 7 bases between. The CDR3 length is 14 residues. Germline V gene lookup returns CDR1 MRHNA and CDR2 SNTAGT.

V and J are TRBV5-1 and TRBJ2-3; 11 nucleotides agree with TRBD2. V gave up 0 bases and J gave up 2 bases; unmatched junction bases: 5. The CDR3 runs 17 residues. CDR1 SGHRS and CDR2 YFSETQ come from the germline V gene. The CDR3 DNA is TGCGCCAGCAGCTTGGGATCTAGCGGGGGGACCACAGATACGCAGTATTTT. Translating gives CASSLGSSGGTTDTQYF.

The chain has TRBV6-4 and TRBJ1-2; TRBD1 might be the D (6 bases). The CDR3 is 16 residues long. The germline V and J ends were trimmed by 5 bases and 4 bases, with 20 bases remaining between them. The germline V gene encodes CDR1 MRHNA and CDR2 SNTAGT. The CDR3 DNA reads TGTGCCAGCAGTCGACAGGCCCCCGGGCAGGGCTATGGCTACACCTTC. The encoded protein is CASSRQAPGQGYGYTF.

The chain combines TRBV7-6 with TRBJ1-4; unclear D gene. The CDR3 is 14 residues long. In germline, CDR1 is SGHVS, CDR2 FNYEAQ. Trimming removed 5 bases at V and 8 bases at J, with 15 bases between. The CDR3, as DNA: TGTGCCAGCAGCGCTAGAGCCTCTCAAGAAAAACTGTTTTTT. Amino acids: CASSARASQEKLFF. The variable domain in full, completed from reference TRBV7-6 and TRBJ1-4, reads GAGVSQSPRYKVTKRGQDVALRCDPISGHVSLYWYRQALGQGPEFLTYFNYEAQQDKSGLPNDRFSAERPEGSISTLTIQRTEQRDSAMYRCASSARASQEKLFFGSGTQLSVL.

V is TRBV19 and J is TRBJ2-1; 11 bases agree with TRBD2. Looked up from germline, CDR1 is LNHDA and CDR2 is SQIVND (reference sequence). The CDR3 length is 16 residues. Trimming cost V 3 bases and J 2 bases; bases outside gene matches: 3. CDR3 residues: CASSILAGGAYNEQFF. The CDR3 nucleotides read TGTGCCAGTAGTATCCTAGCGGGAGGTGCCTACAATGAGCAGTTCTTC. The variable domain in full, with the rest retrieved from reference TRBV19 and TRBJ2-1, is DGGITQSPKYLFRKEGQNVTLSCEQNLNHDAMYWYRQDPGQGLRLIYYSQIVNDFQKGDIAEGYSVSREKKESFPLTVTSAQKNPTAFYLCASSILAGGAYNEQFFGPGTRLTVL.